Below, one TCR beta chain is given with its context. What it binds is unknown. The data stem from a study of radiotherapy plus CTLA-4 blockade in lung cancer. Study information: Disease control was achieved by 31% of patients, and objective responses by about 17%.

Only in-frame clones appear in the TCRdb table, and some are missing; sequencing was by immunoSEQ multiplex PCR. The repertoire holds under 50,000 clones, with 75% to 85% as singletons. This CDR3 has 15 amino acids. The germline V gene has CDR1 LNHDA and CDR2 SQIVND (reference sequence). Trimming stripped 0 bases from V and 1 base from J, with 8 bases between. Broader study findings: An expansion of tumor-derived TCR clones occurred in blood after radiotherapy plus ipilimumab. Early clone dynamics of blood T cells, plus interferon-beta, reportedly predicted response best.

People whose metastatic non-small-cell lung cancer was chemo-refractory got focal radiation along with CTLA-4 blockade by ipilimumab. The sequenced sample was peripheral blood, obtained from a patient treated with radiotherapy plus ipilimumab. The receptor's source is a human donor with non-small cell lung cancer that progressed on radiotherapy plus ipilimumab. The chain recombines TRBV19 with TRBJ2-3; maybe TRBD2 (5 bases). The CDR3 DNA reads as TGTGCCAGTAGTATAGAGGGGAGCCGCACAGATACGCAGTATTTT. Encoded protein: CASSIEGSRTDTQYF.